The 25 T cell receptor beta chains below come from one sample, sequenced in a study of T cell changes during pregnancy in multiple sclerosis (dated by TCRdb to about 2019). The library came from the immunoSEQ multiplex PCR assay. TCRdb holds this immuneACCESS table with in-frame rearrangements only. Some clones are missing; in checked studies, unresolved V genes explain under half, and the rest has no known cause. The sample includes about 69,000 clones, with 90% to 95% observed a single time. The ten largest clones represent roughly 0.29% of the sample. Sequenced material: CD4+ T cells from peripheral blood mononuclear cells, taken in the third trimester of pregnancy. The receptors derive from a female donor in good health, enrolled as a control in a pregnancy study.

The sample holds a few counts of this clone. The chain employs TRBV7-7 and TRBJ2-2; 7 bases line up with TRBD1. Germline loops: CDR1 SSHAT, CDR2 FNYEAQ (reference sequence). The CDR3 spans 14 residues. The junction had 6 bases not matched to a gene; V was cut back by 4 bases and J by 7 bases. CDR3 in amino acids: CASSSRGLGGELFF. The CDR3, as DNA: TGTGCCAGCAGCTCAAGGGGGCTCGGCGGGGAGCTGTTTTTT.

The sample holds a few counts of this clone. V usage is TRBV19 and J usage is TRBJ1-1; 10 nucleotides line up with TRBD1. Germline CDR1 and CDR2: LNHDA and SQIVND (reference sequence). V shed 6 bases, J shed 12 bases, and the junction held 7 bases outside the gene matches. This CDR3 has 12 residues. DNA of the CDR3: TGTGCCAGTAGCTCTGGACAGGGGGGACCTTTCTTT. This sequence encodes CASSSGQGGPFF.

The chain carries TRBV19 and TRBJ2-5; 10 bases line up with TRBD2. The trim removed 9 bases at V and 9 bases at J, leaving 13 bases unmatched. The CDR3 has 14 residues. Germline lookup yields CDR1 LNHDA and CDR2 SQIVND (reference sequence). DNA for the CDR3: TGTGCCAGCTCTACTAGCGGGGCTGCGTGGGCCCAGTACTTC. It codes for CASSTSGAAWAQYF. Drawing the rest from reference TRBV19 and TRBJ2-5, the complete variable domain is DGGITQSPKYLFRKEGQNVTLSCEQNLNHDAMYWYRQDPGQGLRLIYYSQIVNDFQKGDIAEGYSVSREKKESFPLTVTSAQKNPTAFYLCASSTSGAAWAQYFGPGTRLLVL.

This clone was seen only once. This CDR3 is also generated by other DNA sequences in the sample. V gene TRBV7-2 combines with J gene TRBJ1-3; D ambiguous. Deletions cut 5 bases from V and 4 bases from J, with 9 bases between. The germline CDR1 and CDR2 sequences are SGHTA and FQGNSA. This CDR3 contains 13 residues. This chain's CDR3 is CASSPGGGNTIYF. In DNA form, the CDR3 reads TGTGCCAGCAGCCCGGGAGGGGGAAACACCATATATTTT. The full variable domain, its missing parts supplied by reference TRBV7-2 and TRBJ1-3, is GAGVSQSPSNKVTEKGKDVELRCDPISGHTALYWYRQSLGQGLEFLIYFQGNSAPDKSGLPSDRFSAERTGGSVSTLTIQRTQQEDSAVYLCASSPGGGNTIYFGEGSWLTVV.

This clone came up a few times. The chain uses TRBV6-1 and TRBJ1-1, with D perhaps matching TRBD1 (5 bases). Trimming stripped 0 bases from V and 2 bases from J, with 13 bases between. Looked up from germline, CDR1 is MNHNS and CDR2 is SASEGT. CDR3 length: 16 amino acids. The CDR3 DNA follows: TGTGCCAGCAGTGAAGCTTTGTACGGGGGAAACACTGAAGCTTTCTTT. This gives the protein CASSEALYGGNTEAFF.

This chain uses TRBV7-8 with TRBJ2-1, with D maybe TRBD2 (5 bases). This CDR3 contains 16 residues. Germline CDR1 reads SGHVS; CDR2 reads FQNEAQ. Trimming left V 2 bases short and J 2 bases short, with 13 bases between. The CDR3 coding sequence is TGTGCCAGCAGCTTAAGGGATCAGCGGACCTACAATGAGCAGTTCTTC. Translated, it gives CASSLRDQRTYNEQFF.

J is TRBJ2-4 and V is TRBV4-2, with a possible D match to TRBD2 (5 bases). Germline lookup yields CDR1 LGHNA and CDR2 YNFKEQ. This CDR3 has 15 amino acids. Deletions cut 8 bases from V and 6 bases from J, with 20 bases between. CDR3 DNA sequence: TGTGCCAGCGGATCGACCACGCGGGCCCTAAACATTCAGTACTTC. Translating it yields CASGSTTRALNIQYF.

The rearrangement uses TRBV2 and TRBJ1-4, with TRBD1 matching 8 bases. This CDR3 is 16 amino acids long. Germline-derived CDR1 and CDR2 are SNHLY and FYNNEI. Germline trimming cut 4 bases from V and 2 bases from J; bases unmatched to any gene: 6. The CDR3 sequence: CASSAIYRGTNEKLFF. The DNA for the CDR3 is TGTGCCAGCAGTGCAATATACAGGGGGACTAATGAAAAACTGTTTTTT.

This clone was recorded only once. The DNA for the CDR3 is TGTGCCGGCTTACGTCGGGGATACGACACTGAAGCTTTCTTT. Translating gives CAGLRRGYDTEAFF. This chain joins TRBV7-2 and TRBJ1-1; D remains unclear. The CDR3 length is 14 residues. Per germline, CDR1 SGHTA and CDR2 FQGNSA. Deletions cut 11 bases from V and 3 bases from J, with 19 bases between.

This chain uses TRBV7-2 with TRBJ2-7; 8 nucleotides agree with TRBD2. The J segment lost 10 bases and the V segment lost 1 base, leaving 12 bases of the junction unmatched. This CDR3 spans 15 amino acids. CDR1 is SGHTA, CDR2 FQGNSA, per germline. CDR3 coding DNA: TGTGCCAGCAGCTTAGTCCGGGGGGGTAGCGGGGAACAGTACTTC. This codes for CASSLVRGGSGEQYF.

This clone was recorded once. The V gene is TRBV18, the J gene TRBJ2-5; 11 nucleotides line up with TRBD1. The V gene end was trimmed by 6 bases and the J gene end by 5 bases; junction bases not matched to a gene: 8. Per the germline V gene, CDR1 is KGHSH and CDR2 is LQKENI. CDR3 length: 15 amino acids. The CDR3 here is CASSLGQGVEETQYF. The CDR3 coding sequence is TGTGCCAGCTCGCTGGGACAGGGGGTTGAGGAGACCCAGTACTTC.

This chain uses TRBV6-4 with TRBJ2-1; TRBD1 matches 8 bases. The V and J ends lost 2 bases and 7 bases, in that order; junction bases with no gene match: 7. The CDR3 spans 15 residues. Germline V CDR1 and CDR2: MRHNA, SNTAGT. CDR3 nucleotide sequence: TGTGCCAGCAGTGACACCTGGACAGGGTGGAATGAGCAGTTCTTC. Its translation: CASSDTWTGWNEQFF.

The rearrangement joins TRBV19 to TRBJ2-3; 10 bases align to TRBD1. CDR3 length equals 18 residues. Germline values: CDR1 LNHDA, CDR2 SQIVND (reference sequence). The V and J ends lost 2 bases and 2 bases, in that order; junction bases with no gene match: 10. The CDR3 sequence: CASSIQRDRGLTTDTQYF. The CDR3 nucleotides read TGTGCCAGTAGTATACAGCGTGACAGGGGGCTAACCACAGATACGCAGTATTTT.

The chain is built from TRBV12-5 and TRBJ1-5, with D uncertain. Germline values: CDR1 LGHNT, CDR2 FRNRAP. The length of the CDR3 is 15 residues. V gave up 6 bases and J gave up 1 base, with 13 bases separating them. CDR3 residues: CASGSDYKSNQPQHF. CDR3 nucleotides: TGTGCTAGTGGATCCGACTACAAGAGCAATCAGCCCCAGCATTTT.

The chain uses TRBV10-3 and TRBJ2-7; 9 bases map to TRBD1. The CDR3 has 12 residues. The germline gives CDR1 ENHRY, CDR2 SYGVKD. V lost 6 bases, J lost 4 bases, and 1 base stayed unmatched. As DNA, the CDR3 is TGTGCCATCAGACAGGGGGCTTACGAGCAGTACTTC. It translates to CAIRQGAYEQYF.

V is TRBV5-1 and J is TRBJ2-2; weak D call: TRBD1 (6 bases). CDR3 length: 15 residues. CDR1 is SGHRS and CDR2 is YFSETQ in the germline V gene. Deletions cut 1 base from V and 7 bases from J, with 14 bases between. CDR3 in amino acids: CASSLFWTDGGELFF. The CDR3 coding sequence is TGCGCCAGCAGCTTGTTTTGGACAGACGGCGGGGAGCTGTTTTTT.

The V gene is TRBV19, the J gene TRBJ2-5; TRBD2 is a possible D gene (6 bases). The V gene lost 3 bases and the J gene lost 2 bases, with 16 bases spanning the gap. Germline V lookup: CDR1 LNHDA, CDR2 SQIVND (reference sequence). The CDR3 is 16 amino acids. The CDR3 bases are TGTGCCAGTAGTATGGTCGGCTTCCGGGGGCAAGAGACCCAGTACTTC. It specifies CASSMVGFRGQETQYF.

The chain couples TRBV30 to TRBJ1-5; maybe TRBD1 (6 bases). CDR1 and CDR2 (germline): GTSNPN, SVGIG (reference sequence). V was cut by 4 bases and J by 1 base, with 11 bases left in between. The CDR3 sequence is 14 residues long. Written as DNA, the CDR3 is TGTGCCTGGAATACAGGGATGAGCAATCAGCCCCAGCATTTT. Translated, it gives CAWNTGMSNQPQHF.

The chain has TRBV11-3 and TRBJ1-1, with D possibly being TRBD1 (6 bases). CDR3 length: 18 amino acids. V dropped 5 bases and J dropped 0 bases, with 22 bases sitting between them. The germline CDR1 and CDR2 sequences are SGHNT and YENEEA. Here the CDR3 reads CASSVPGAPAPMNTEAFF. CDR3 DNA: TGTGCCAGCAGCGTCCCAGGGGCACCCGCTCCTATGAACACTGAAGCTTTCTTT.

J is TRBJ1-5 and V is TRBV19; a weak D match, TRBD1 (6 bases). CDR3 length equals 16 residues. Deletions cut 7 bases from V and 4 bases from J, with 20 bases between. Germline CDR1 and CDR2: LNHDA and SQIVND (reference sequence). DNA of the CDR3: TGTGCCAGTAATACACTACTTCAGGGGCAGAATCAGCCCCAGCATTTT. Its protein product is CASNTLLQGQNQPQHF.

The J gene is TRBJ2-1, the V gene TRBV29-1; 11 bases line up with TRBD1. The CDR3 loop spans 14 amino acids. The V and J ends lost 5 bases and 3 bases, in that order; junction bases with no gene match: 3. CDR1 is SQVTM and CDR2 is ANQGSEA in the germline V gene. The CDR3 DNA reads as TGCAGCGTTAGGACAGGGGGCGGCTACAATGAGCAGTTCTTC. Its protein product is CSVRTGGGYNEQFF.

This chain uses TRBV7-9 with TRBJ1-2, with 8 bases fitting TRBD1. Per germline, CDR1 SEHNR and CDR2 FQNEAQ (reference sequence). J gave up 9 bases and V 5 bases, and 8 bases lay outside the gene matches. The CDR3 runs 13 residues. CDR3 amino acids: CASSRTGRISYTF. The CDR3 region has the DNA TGTGCCAGCAGCAGGACAGGGAGAATAAGCTACACCTTC.

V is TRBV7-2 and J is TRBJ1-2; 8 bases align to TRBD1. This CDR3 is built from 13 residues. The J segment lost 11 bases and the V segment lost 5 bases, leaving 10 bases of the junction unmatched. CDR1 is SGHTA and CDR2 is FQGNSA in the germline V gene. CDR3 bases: TGTGCCAGCAGCCCCAACCGGGACAGGTGGTACACCTTC. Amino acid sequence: CASSPNRDRWYTF.

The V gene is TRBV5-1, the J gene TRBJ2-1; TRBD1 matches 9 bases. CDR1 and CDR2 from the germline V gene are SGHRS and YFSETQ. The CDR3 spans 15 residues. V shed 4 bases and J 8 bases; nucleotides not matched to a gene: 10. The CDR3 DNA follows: TGCGCCAGCAGCCAGAGGACAGGGGAAAGAGATGAGCAGTTCTTC. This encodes CASSQRTGERDEQFF. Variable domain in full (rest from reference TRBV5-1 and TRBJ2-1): KAGVTQTPRYLIKTRGQQVTLSCSPISGHRSVSWYQQTPGQGLQFLFEYFSETQRNKGNFPGRFSGRQFSNSRSEMNVSTLELGDSALYLCASSQRTGERDEQFFGPGTRLTVL.

CDR3 region: CASSPGTGENWDEAFF. The CDR3 DNA sequence: TGTGCCAGCAGCCCCGGGACAGGGGAGAATTGGGATGAAGCTTTCTTT. The J gene is TRBJ1-1, the V gene TRBV5-4; 10 bases line up with TRBD1. The CDR3 runs 16 residues. Trimming took 4 bases from V and 7 from J; bases not matched to a gene: 13. Germline values: CDR1 SGHNT, CDR2 YYREEE (reference sequence).